This T cell receptor (beta chain) was identified in a study of blood T cell repertoires in COVID-19. Study details: PBMCs, B-cell-depleted T cells, or T cells were the source of the cDNA or gDNA that made up the material.

Per the original data handling: How many nucleated cells were present was estimated from reference gene primer amplification. Libraries were prepared by immunoSEQ multiplex PCR; TCRdb keeps only in-frame clonotypes and omits some of them. V and J calls plus clone size are reproduced from that table; the DNA served to infer D and trimming. The sample shows fewer than 300,000 clones, about 80% of them seen only once. V gave up 2 bases and J gave up 2 bases; unmatched junction bases: 4. The CDR3 has 15 residues. Germline-derived CDR1 and CDR2 are SGHTA and FQGNSA. The rearrangement joins TRBV7-2 to TRBJ2-3; 7 positions match TRBD2. The sequence was obtained from a woman older than 75 with acute or convalescent COVID-19. The sequenced sample was peripheral blood. In DNA form, the CDR3 reads TGTGCCAGCAGCTTACCCGGGGGGAACACAGATACGCAGTATTTT. It translates to CASSLPGGNTDTQYF.